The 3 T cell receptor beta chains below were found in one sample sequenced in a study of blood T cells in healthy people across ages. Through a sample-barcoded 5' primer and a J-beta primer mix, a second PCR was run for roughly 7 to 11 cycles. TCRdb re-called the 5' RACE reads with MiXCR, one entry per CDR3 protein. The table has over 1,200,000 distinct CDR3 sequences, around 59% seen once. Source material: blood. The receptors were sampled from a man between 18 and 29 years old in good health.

The CDR3 coding sequence is TGTGCCAGCAGCACAGGGGGTGAGGGCACAGATACGCAGTATTTT. As protein: CASSTGGEGTDTQYF. V usage is TRBV11-3 and J usage is TRBJ2-3, with 8 bases fitting TRBD1. This CDR3 has 15 residues. The V and J ends lost 5 bases and 1 base, in that order; junction bases with no gene match: 5. Germline V gene lookup returns CDR1 SGHNT and CDR2 YENEEA. Together with reference TRBV11-3 and TRBJ2-3, the CDR3 gives the full variable domain: EAGVVQSPRYKIIEKKQPVAFWCNPISGHNTLYWYLQNLGQGPELLIRYENEEAVDDSQLPKDRFSAERLKGVDSTLKIQPAELGDSAVYLCASSTGGEGTDTQYFGPGTRLTVL.

CDR3 DNA sequence: TGTGCCAGCAGCTTACCTAGCGGCCGAACAAGGACCGGGGAGCTGTTTTTT. It encodes CASSLPSGRTRTGELFF. This rearrangement joins TRBV7-9 to TRBJ2-2, with TRBD2 matching over 7 bases. Germline lookup yields CDR1 SEHNR and CDR2 FQNEAQ (reference sequence). With V trimmed by 2 bases and J by 5 bases, 11 bases remained unmatched. The CDR3 has 17 residues.

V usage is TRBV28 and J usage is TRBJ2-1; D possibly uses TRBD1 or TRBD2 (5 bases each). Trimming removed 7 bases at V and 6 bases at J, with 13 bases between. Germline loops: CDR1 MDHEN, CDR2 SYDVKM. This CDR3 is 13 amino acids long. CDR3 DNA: TGTGCCAGCACCGACCCTGGGGGCAATGAGCAGTTCTTC. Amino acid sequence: CASTDPGGNEQFF.